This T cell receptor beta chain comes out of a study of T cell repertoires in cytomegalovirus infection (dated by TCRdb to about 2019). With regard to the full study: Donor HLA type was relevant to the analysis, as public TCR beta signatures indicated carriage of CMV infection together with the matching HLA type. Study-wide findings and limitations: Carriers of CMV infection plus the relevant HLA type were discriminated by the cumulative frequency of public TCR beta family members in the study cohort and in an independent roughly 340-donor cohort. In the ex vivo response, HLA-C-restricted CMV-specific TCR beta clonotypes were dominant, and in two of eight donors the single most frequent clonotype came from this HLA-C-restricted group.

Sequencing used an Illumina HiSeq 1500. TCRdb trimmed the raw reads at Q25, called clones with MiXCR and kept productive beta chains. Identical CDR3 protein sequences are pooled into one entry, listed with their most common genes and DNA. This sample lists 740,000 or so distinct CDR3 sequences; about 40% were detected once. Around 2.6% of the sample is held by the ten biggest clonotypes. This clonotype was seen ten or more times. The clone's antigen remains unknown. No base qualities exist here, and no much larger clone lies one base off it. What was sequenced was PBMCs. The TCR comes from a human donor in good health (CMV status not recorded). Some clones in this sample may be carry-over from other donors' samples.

The DNA sequence is given as TGTGCCAGCAGCTTACCACCTGAGAGGGGAGGACTAGCGGGGCGAAGACGGGAGACCCAGTACTTC. It encodes CASSLPPERGGLAGRRRETQYF. The V and J segments used are TRBV7-2 and TRBJ2-5; 12 bases in the middle match TRBD2. CDR1 and CDR2 are drawn from the germline V gene: SGHTA, FQGNSA. Germline trimming: 2 bases from V, 5 bases from J; junction bases outside gene matches: 24. Inclusive of the bounding cysteine and phenylalanine, the CDR3 is 22 residues long. The DNA shown is the 66-base CDR3, in frame from base 1.